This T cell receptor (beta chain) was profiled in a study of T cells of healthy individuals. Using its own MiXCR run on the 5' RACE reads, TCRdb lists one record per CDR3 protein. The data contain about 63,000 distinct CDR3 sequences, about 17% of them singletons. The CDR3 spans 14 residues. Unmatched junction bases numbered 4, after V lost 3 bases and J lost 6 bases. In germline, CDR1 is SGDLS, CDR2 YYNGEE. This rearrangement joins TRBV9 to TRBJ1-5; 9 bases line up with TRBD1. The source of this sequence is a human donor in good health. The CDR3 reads CASSEGQGPQPQHF. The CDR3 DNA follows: TGTGCCAGCAGCGAGGGACAGGGCCCTCAGCCCCAGCATTTT.